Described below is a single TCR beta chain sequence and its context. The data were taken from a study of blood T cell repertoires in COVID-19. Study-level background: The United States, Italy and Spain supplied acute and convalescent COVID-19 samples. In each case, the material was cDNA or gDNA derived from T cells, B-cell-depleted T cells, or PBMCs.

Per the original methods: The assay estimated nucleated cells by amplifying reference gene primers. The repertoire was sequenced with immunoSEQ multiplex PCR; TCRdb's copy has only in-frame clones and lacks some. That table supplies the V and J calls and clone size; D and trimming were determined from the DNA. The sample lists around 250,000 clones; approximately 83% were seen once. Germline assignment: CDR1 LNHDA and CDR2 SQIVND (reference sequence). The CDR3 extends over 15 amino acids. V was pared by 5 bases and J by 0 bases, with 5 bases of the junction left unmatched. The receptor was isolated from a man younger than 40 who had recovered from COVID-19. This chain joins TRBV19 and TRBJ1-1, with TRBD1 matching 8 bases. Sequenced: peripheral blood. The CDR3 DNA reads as TGTGCCAGTAGTGTGACAGGGGCCGTGAACACTGAAGCTTTCTTT. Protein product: CASSVTGAVNTEAFF.